The 16 T cell receptor beta chains below were found in one sample sequenced in a study of molecular identifiers for immune sequencing clone quantification. One entry per CDR3 protein results from TCRdb running MiXCR on the PCR reads. The sample records just over 95,000 distinct CDR3 sequences, around 24% being singletons. Sequenced sample: naive CD8+ T cells from blood, with Jurkat cell RNA spiked in. The subset: FACS-sorted CD8+CD4-CCR7+CD45RA+ naive T cells. The receptors derive from a human donor in good health. Some libraries in this study had Jurkat cell RNA spiked in.

This clonotype was detected ten times or more. The CDR3 coding sequence is TGCAGTGCTAGTGTAGAATTGACCCAGTACTTC. Translating gives CSASVELTQYF. The chain links TRBV20-1 to TRBJ2-5; no reliable D call. The CDR3 extends over 11 amino acids. CDR1 and CDR2 from the germline V gene are DFQATT and SNEGSKA (reference sequence). V gave up 3 bases and J gave up 7 bases, with 9 bases separating them.

Notes on this clonotype: It is likely a read error, because the conserved phenylalanine at the end of the CDR3 is missing. The chain has TRBV5-1 and TRBJ1-2; D is ambiguous. The V gene lost 1 base and the J gene lost 8 bases, with 9 bases spanning the gap. Germline V gene lookup returns CDR1 SGHRS and CDR2 YFSETQ. The CDR3 covers 12 residues. The CDR3 spells CASSLTDEGYTL. CDR3 coding DNA: TGCGCCAGCAGCTTGACAGATGAGGGCTACACCCTC.

This clonotype has a count of ten or more. The chain links TRBV5-1 to TRBJ1-5, with a tentative D call TRBD1 (6 bases). V dropped 4 bases and J dropped 4 bases, with 9 bases sitting between them. In germline, CDR1 is SGHRS, CDR2 YFSETQ. The CDR3 sequence is 13 residues long. CDR3 sequence: CASSPGTNQPQHF. In DNA, the CDR3 is TGCGCCAGCAGCCCGGGGACAAATCAGCCCCAGCATTTT.

Points on this clonotype: At one boundary the junction diverges from the germline segment, which might be a read error. The chain uses TRBV11-2 and TRBJ2-5; no clear D gene. The CDR3 consists of 16 residues. Germline V lookup: CDR1 SGHAT, CDR2 FQNNGV. The CDR3 region has the DNA TGTGCCAGCAGCTTAGAATTCGCGGTACTCCAAGAGACCCAGTGCTTC. Protein product: CASSLEFAVLQETQCF.

This clonotype showed up many times. The V call is TRBV20-1, the J call TRBJ2-3; D is unclear. From germline, CDR1 is DFQATT and CDR2 SNEGSKA (reference sequence). This CDR3 is built from 17 residues. Trimming took off 3 bases at V and 0 bases at J, with 19 bases between the two ends. CDR3 amino acids: CSASRSGLETSTDTQYF. The CDR3 region has the DNA TGCAGTGCTAGTCGGAGTGGGCTGGAGACTAGCACAGATACGCAGTATTTT.

As regards this clonotype: The junction shows a germline mismatch at one end, possibly a read error. The V and J genes are TRBV7-9 and TRBJ1-4; D might be TRBD1 (5 bases). Germline CDR1 and CDR2: SEHNR and FQNEAQ (reference sequence). The CDR3 has 15 residues. CDR3 sequence: CASSLPGPANEKLLF. The DNA of the CDR3 is TGTGCCAGCAGCTTACCGGGACCGGCTAATGAAAAACTGCTTTTT.

This clonotype was counted a few times. The rearrangement joins TRBV15 to TRBJ2-1; D possibly corresponds to TRBD2 (6 bases). The germline V gene has CDR1 LNHNV and CDR2 YYDKDF (reference sequence). The CDR3 covers 14 residues. Trimming left V 3 bases short and J 5 bases short, with 11 bases between. The CDR3 bases are TGTGCCACCAGCAGTTCGCGGGATCACAATGAGCAGTTCTTC. Translating gives CATSSSRDHNEQFF.

To note about this clonotype: This may be a read error: a much more frequent sequence differs by one nucleotide. This sequence joins TRBV5-4 and TRBJ1-1; D is perhaps TRBD1 (6 bases). The CDR3 is 14 amino acids. Between the trimmed V and J ends, which lost 3 bases and 10 bases, there was a span of 19 bases. From germline, CDR1 is SGHNT and CDR2 YYREEE (reference sequence). CDR3 sequence (DNA): TGTGCCAGCAGCTATGGACTGGGGGCTACGAGAGCTTTCTTT. It translates to CASSYGLGATRAFF. The full variable domain, completed using reference TRBV5-4 and TRBJ1-1, is ETGVTQSPTHLIKTRGQQVTLRCSSQSGHNTVSWYQQALGQGPQFIFQYYREEENGRGNFPPRFSGLQFPNYSSELNVNALELDDSALYLCASSYGLGATRAFFGQGTRLTVV.

This clonotype was recorded a few times. The chain uses TRBV6-5 and TRBJ1-1; no firm D call. The germline CDR1 and CDR2 sequences are MNHEY and SVGAGI. CDR3 length: 15 amino acids. Trimming took 2 bases from V and 1 from J, leaving 11 bases between them. CDR3 coding DNA: TGTGCCAGCAGTTACGCCCTTGGCAAGAACACTGAAGCTTTCTTT. This encodes CASSYALGKNTEAFF.

This clonotype turned up a few times. V gene TRBV6-2 or TRBV6-3 combines with J gene TRBJ1-5; 11 bases are a match to TRBD1. The CDR3 sequence is 17 residues long. V lost 6 bases to trimming and J lost 6 bases; unmatched junction nucleotides: 13. Germline V gene data show CDR1 as MNHEY and CDR2 as SVGEGT. The CDR3 protein is CASRLTPGQGGSQPQHF. CDR3 bases: TGTGCCAGCAGATTAACGCCGGGACAGGGGGGAAGTCAGCCCCAGCATTTT.

This clonotype was counted many times. The chain is built from TRBV29-1 and TRBJ1-1; D is possibly TRBD1 (6 bases). V was trimmed by 6 bases and J by 2 bases, leaving 13 bases between them. The CDR3 contains 13 residues. Germline lookup yields CDR1 SQVTM and CDR2 ANQGSEA. CDR3 nucleotides: TGCAGCGTATACCGGGACATCAACACTGAAGCTTTCTTT. It codes for CSVYRDINTEAFF. The whole variable domain, filled in from reference TRBV29-1 and TRBJ1-1, reads SAVISQKPSRDICQRGTSLTIQCQVDSQVTMMFWYRQQPGQSLTLIATANQGSEATYESGFVIDKFPISRPNLTFSTLTVSNMSPEDSSIYLCSVYRDINTEAFFGQGTRLTVV.

A word on this clonotype: A much larger clone lies one base from this, so it may be a read error. V gene TRBV4-3 combines with J gene TRBJ1-1; D ambiguous. Germline V gene data show CDR1 as LGHNA and CDR2 as YSLEER. The CDR3 is made up of 14 amino acids. V lost 0 bases to trimming and J lost 1 base, with 6 bases between them. DNA of the CDR3: TGCGCCAGCAGCCAAGAGACTGGGAACACTGAAGCTTTCTTT. Translating it yields CASSQETGNTEAFF.

This clonotype was found many times. The rearrangement links TRBV15 to TRBJ1-5; unclear D gene. Germline CDR1 LNHNV, CDR2 YYDKDF (reference sequence). V lost 2 bases to trimming and J lost 0 bases, with 8 bases between them. The CDR3 has 15 residues. The CDR3 reads CATSRTRDSNQPQHF. As DNA, the CDR3 is TGTGCCACCAGCAGAACGAGGGATAGCAATCAGCCCCAGCATTTT. Filled out from reference TRBV15 and TRBJ1-5, the complete variable domain reads DAMVIQNPRYQVTQFGKPVTLSCSQTLNHNVMYWYQQKSSQAPKLLFHYYDKDFNNEADTPDNFQSRRPNTSFCFLDIRSPGLGDTAMYLCATSRTRDSNQPQHFGDGTRLSIL.

This clonotype was counted ten times or more. The chain combines TRBV4-3 with TRBJ2-7; D remains unclear. The CDR3 is made up of 13 amino acids. Deletions cut 1 base from V and 3 bases from J, with 7 bases between. The germline gives CDR1 LGHNA, CDR2 YSLEER. The DNA for the CDR3 is TGCGCCAGCAGCCAAGGAGGAGACTACGAGCAGTACTTC. It specifies CASSQGGDYEQYF.

This clonotype has at least ten counts. The chain couples TRBV7-6 to TRBJ2-3; weak D call: TRBD1 (6 bases). Germline-derived CDR1 and CDR2 are SGHVS and FNYEAQ. This CDR3 region has 15 residues. Trimming shortened V by 0 bases and J by 5 bases, and 12 bases separated the two germline ends. The CDR3: CASSLALGGRDTQYF. The CDR3 nucleotides are TGTGCCAGCAGCTTAGCACTTGGGGGCAGAGATACGCAGTATTTT.

This clonotype was observed many times. DNA of the CDR3: TGTGCCAGTAGTTCTATAGCGGATCCGAACTACGAGCAGTACTTC. Its protein is CASSSIADPNYEQYF. The chain couples TRBV19 to TRBJ2-7; D is possibly TRBD2 (6 bases). The CDR3 has 15 amino acids. CDR1 is LNHDA, CDR2 SQIVND, per germline (reference sequence). Trimming took 5 bases from V and 3 from J, leaving 17 bases between them.